This TCR beta chain stems from a study of blood T cell repertoires in COVID-19. Study-level background: The study drew acute and convalescent COVID-19 samples from the United States, Italy and Spain. The analysed material was cDNA or gDNA that came from T cells, B-cell-depleted T cells, or PBMCs.

In the authors' methods: The authors estimated nucleated cell counts from reference gene primer amplification. Assay used: immunoSEQ multiplex PCR; TCRdb lists only in-frame clones, some missing. V, J and clone size reflect that table, while D and trimming were determined from the DNA. The table includes more than 55,000 clones, 86% detected once. This sequence was found in a man aged 50 to 59 with active COVID-19. Input material: peripheral blood.

CDR3 loop: CASIVTGANVLTF. CDR3 in DNA: TGTGCCAGCATAGTGACTGGGGCCAACGTCCTGACTTTC. This chain joins TRBV6-4 and TRBJ2-6; no clear D gene. This CDR3 is 13 amino acids long. The germline V and J ends were trimmed by 7 bases and 2 bases, with 6 bases remaining between them. CDR1 and CDR2 (germline): MRHNA, SNTAGT.